One sample yielded the 21 T cell receptor beta chains listed below, sequenced in a study of blood T cell repertoires in COVID-19. Assay: immunoSEQ multiplex PCR; the TCRdb copy retains only in-frame clones and omits some. This sample has approximately 200,000 clones, with nearly 85% found just once. The material sequenced was peripheral blood. These TCRs come from a woman aged 25-40 years with acute or convalescent COVID-19.

This sequence joins TRBV19 and TRBJ1-4; TRBD1 is a possible D gene (5 bases). The ends were cut back, 7 bases at V and 4 bases at J, with 13 bases in the middle. This CDR3 region has 14 residues. CDR1 is LNHDA and CDR2 is SQIVND in the germline V gene (reference sequence). The CDR3 is CASTQGAINEKLFF. The CDR3, as DNA: TGTGCCAGTACTCAGGGCGCCATTAATGAAAAACTGTTTTTT.

This clone was detected only once. The gene calls are TRBV28 and TRBJ1-5; the D is unclear. CDR1 and CDR2 (germline): MDHEN, SYDVKM. V was clipped by 4 bases and J by 0 bases, with 10 bases between them. This CDR3 comprises 15 residues. The CDR3 spells CASSYVGLSNQPQHF. Written as DNA, the CDR3 is TGTGCCAGCAGTTATGTTGGGCTTAGCAATCAGCCCCAGCATTTT.

This chain joins TRBV5-6 and TRBJ2-7, with unresolved D. This CDR3 region has 15 residues. CDR1 is SGHDT and CDR2 is YYEEEE in the germline V gene. V dropped 1 base and J dropped 0 bases, with 11 bases sitting between them. For the CDR3, the DNA is TGTGCCAGCAGCTTGTCCGCGGTTAGCTCCTACGAGCAGTACTTC. It encodes CASSLSAVSSYEQYF.

The chain links TRBV27 to TRBJ1-4; TRBD1 agrees at 7 bases. CDR1 is MNHEY and CDR2 is SMNVEV in the germline V gene (reference sequence). V lost 0 bases, J lost 11 bases, and 0 bases stayed unmatched. The CDR3 runs to 12 residues. The CDR3 bases are TGTGCCAGCAGTTTATCACAGGGGAAACTGTTTTTT. It translates to CASSLSQGKLFF.

The chain carries TRBV6-5 and TRBJ2-7; D ambiguous. The V gene's germline CDR1 is MNHEY and CDR2 SVGAGI. The V gene lost 6 bases and the J gene lost 3 bases, with 15 bases spanning the gap. The CDR3 covers 14 residues. The CDR3 DNA sequence: TGTGCCAGCAGCCCCGGGTTTTTGTTCTACGAGCAGTACTTC. It specifies CASSPGFLFYEQYF.

The V gene is TRBV2, the J gene TRBJ1-1, with D possibly matching TRBD1 (5 bases). CDR1 and CDR2 (germline): SNHLY, FYNNEI. There are 11 residues in the CDR3. Trimming removed 11 bases from V and 5 bases from J, with 12 bases in between. The CDR3: CAGLRETEAFF. The DNA of the CDR3 is TGTGCCGGGCTCAGGGAAACTGAAGCTTTCTTT. The full variable domain, completed using reference TRBV2 and TRBJ1-1, is EPEVTQTPSHQVTQMGQEVILRCVPISNHLYFYWYRQILGQKVEFLVSFYNNEISEKSEIFDDQFSVERPDGSNFTLKIRSTKLEDSAMYFCAGLRETEAFFGQGTRLTVV.

The rearrangement links TRBV29-1 to TRBJ2-7; D remains ambiguous. The CDR3 consists of 11 residues. The germline V and J ends were trimmed by 5 bases and 0 bases, with 5 bases remaining between them. CDR1 and CDR2 (germline): SQVTM, ANQGSEA. The CDR3 DNA reads TGCAGCGTTCAGATCTCCTACGAGCAGTACTTC. Amino acids: CSVQISYEQYF.

The CDR3: CSVVKDAGTEAFF. CDR3 nucleotide sequence: TGCAGCGTTGTAAAGGATGCGGGCACTGAAGCTTTCTTT. The chain recombines TRBV29-1 with TRBJ1-1; D gene unclear. The V gene's germline CDR1 is SQVTM and CDR2 ANQGSEA. The CDR3 has 13 amino acids. V lost 4 bases, J lost 4 bases, and 13 bases lay in between.

This clone came up a few times. This chain connects TRBV5-1 to TRBJ2-7; D gene uncertain. There are 13 residues in the CDR3. The germline V and J ends were trimmed by 1 base and 3 bases, with 8 bases remaining between them. From germline, CDR1 is SGHRS and CDR2 YFSETQ. In DNA, the CDR3 is TGCGCCAGCAGCTTGAACGAGAACTACGAGCAGTACTTC. This codes for CASSLNENYEQYF.

The V gene is TRBV5-8, the J gene TRBJ2-3; 9 bases map to TRBD2. The CDR3 is made up of 17 amino acids. With V trimmed by 4 bases and J by 0 bases, 9 bases remained unmatched. Per germline, CDR1 SGHTS and CDR2 YDEGEE. CDR3 protein: CASSQSGLARSTDTQYF. CDR3 DNA sequence: TGTGCCAGCAGCCAAAGCGGACTAGCGCGCAGCACAGATACGCAGTATTTT.

This sequence joins TRBV19 and TRBJ1-5; 10 bases match TRBD1. The CDR3 has 15 residues. Germline V gives CDR1 LNHDA, CDR2 SQIVND (reference sequence). V lost 3 bases to trimming and J lost 6 bases; unmatched junction nucleotides: 5. The DNA of the CDR3 is TGTGCCAGTAGTATGCGCGGGGACAGGGGTCAGCCCCAGCATTTT. Its protein product is CASSMRGDRGQPQHF.

Only one count was recorded for this clone. The rearrangement uses TRBV7-9 and TRBJ2-7; 8 bases fit TRBD1. From germline, CDR1 is SEHNR and CDR2 FQNEAQ (reference sequence). After removal of 10 bases from V and 0 bases from J, the junction contained 5 bases not matched to a gene. This CDR3 has 13 amino acids. The CDR3 loop is CATDRATSYEQYF. CDR3 bases: TGTGCCACGGACAGGGCGACCTCCTACGAGCAGTACTTC.

The J gene is TRBJ2-5, the V gene TRBV12-3 or TRBV12-4, with 9 positions matching TRBD2. This CDR3 is 13 amino acids long. The V gene end was trimmed by 3 bases and the J gene end by 5 bases; junction bases not matched to a gene: 1. The CDR3 sequence is CASSFSGSETQYF. CDR3 bases: TGTGCCAGCAGTTTTAGCGGGAGTGAGACCCAGTACTTC.

There are many counts of this clone. Relative to the germline gene, one junction end is altered; a read error may explain this. The chain recombines TRBV7-9 with TRBJ2-7; 8 nucleotides align to TRBD1. Germline loops: CDR1 SEHNR, CDR2 FQNEAQ (reference sequence). The CDR3 loop spans 14 amino acids. The CDR3 reads CASSSTSGTGYLRF. Written as DNA, the CDR3 is TGTGCCAGCAGCTCAACCTCCGGGACAGGATATTTGAGGTTC.

J is TRBJ2-1 and V is TRBV6-6; perhaps TRBD2 as D (5 bases). V dropped 6 bases and J dropped 8 bases, with 8 bases sitting between them. Germline lookup yields CDR1 MNHNY and CDR2 SVGAGI (reference sequence). This CDR3 comprises 11 residues. The CDR3 here is CASSPRDEQFF. Here the CDR3 DNA reads TGTGCCAGCAGCCCGCGGGATGAGCAGTTCTTC.

This sequence joins TRBV15 and TRBJ1-5; the D gene is possibly TRBD1 (6 bases). This CDR3 region has 15 residues. Trimming stripped 0 bases from V and 6 bases from J, with 12 bases between. Germline V gene sequence: CDR1 LNHNV, CDR2 YYDKDF (reference sequence). CDR3 nucleotides: TGTGCCACCAGCAGAGACCGGGGGGCTATTCAGCCCCAGCATTTT. As protein: CATSRDRGAIQPQHF. Together with reference TRBV15 and TRBJ1-5, the CDR3 gives the full variable domain: DAMVIQNPRYQVTQFGKPVTLSCSQTLNHNVMYWYQQKSSQAPKLLFHYYDKDFNNEADTPDNFQSRRPNTSFCFLDIRSPGLGDTAMYLCATSRDRGAIQPQHFGDGTRLSIL.

J is TRBJ1-2 and V is TRBV27, with 7 bases fitting TRBD1. V lost 4 bases, J lost 12 bases, and 11 bases stayed unmatched. The length of the CDR3 is 13 residues. Germline CDR1 MNHEY, CDR2 SMNVEV (reference sequence). The CDR3 bases are TGTGCCAGCAGTTCCTCAGGGGGATCGGGCCACACCTTC. As protein: CASSSSGGSGHTF.

DNA of the CDR3: TGCGCCAGCAGTGAGCGCGGGAGGGGATACGAGCAGTACTTC. Protein product: CASSERGRGYEQYF. This rearrangement joins TRBV10-1 to TRBJ2-7, with 9 bases aligning to TRBD2. The CDR3 contains 14 residues. The germline gives CDR1 WNHNN, CDR2 SYGVQD (reference sequence). After removal of 2 bases from V and 4 bases from J, the junction contained 3 bases not matched to a gene.

The chain carries TRBV28 and TRBJ2-5; possibly TRBD1 for D (6 bases). The CDR3 is 14 residues long. V was cut by 4 bases and J by 5 bases, with 14 bases left in between. CDR1 and CDR2 from the germline V gene are MDHEN and SYDVKM. This CDR3 reads CASSSQTGWETQYF. In DNA, the CDR3 is TGTGCCAGCAGTTCCCAGACAGGATGGGAGACCCAGTACTTC. The full variable domain, its missing parts supplied by reference TRBV28 and TRBJ2-5, is DVKVTQSSRYLVKRTGEKVFLECVQDMDHENMFWYRQDPGLGLRLIYFSYDVKMKEKGDIPEGYSVSREKKERFSLILESASTNQTSMYLCASSSQTGWETQYFGPGTRLLVL.

The rearrangement uses TRBV4-3 and TRBJ2-1, with D hard to call. V lost 0 bases to trimming and J lost 6 bases, with 12 bases between them. Germline values: CDR1 LGHNA, CDR2 YSLEER. This CDR3 is built from 15 residues. The CDR3 region is CASSQEGGRSNEQFF. In DNA, the CDR3 is TGCGCCAGCAGCCAAGAAGGCGGAAGAAGCAATGAGCAGTTCTTC.

This chain links TRBV27 with TRBJ1-1; no definite D call. In germline, CDR1 is MNHEY, CDR2 SMNVEV (reference sequence). The CDR3 covers 13 residues. Trimming cost V 0 bases and J 11 bases, with 13 bases left between them. CDR3 sequence: CASSLSPRTRAFF. CDR3 coding DNA: TGTGCCAGCAGTTTATCCCCTAGGACTCGGGCTTTCTTT.